This is a list of T cell receptor beta chains from one sample in a study of blood T cell repertoires in COVID-19. Here immunoSEQ multiplex PCR was the method, and the copy in TCRdb shows in-frame clones only, minus some. Among fewer than 85,000 clones listed, about 83% were seen once. The source material was peripheral blood. The receptors derive from a woman aged 55-69 years with acute or convalescent COVID-19. The CDR3 runs from the conserved cysteine through the conserved F or W. Fields, in order: V gene, clone size, J gene, D gene, CDR3 DNA, CDR3 protein. D genes are given only for firm matches. Some rows mark clone size as missing; the rest say once, few, many or name a class of expanded clone.

v_call: TRBV30
clone_size: -
j_call: TRBJ2-1
d_call: -
cdr3_nt: TGTGCCTGGAGTCTGGGCGGGAAGGTAGTAGGGCAGTTCTTC
cdr3_aa: CAWSLGGKVVGQFF

v_call: TRBV2
clone_size: -
j_call: TRBJ1-1
d_call: -
cdr3_nt: TGTGCCAGCACTAGGGGAAATGGTCAGGCTTTCTTT
cdr3_aa: CASTRGNGQAFF

v_call: TRBV5-1
clone_size: -
j_call: TRBJ1-1
d_call: -
cdr3_nt: TGCGCCAGCAGCTTGAGGTGGGGCCAGAACACTGAAGCTTTCTTT
cdr3_aa: CASSLRWGQNTEAFF

v_call: TRBV11-3
clone_size: -
j_call: TRBJ2-2
d_call: -
cdr3_nt: TGTGCCAGCAGCTTAAAGGGGCCTAACACCGGGGAGCTGTTTTTT
cdr3_aa: CASSLKGPNTGELFF

v_call: TRBV9
clone_size: -
j_call: TRBJ1-3
d_call: -
cdr3_nt: TGTGCCAGCAGCGTCTACAGGGACTCTGGAAACACCATATATTTT
cdr3_aa: CASSVYRDSGNTIYF

v_call: TRBV19
clone_size: -
j_call: TRBJ1-4
d_call: TRBD1
cdr3_nt: TGTGCCAGTAGCCCCCGGGACAGGGGCGCAACTAATGAAAAACTGTTTTTT
cdr3_aa: CASSPRDRGATNEKLFF

v_call: TRBV4-1
clone_size: -
j_call: TRBJ1-5
d_call: TRBD1
cdr3_nt: TGCGCCAGCAGCCCCCGGGACAGGGATAGCAATCAGCCCCAGCATTTT
cdr3_aa: CASSPRDRDSNQPQHF

v_call: TRBV6-5
clone_size: -
j_call: TRBJ2-1
d_call: -
cdr3_nt: TGTGCCAGCAGTTCCCTGGACCCCCGGGGTGAGCAGTTCTTC
cdr3_aa: CASSSLDPRGEQFF

v_call: TRBV3-1/TRBV3-2
clone_size: -
j_call: TRBJ2-2
d_call: -
cdr3_nt: TGTGCCAGCAGCCAAGATAATGCCCCGCGAAATGAGCTGTTTTTT
cdr3_aa: CASSQDNAPRNELFF

v_call: TRBV24-1
clone_size: -
j_call: TRBJ2-1
d_call: -
cdr3_nt: TGTGCCACCAGTGATTTCAGCGGCGAGCAGTTCTTC
cdr3_aa: CATSDFSGEQFF

v_call: TRBV10-1
clone_size: few
j_call: TRBJ2-1
d_call: -
cdr3_nt: TGCGCCAGCAGTGAGACAGGGAATCGGGATGAGCAGTTCTTC
cdr3_aa: CASSETGNRDEQFF

v_call: TRBV6-2/TRBV6-3
clone_size: -
j_call: TRBJ2-3
d_call: TRBD2
cdr3_nt: TGTGCCAGCAGCCCTAACCCCCAGCGGGGGATCACAGATACGCAGTATTTT
cdr3_aa: CASSPNPQRGITDTQYF

v_call: TRBV12-3/TRBV12-4
clone_size: once
j_call: TRBJ1-6
d_call: -
cdr3_nt: TGTGCCAGCAGTCGGGATGATTCACCCCTCCACTTT
cdr3_aa: CASSRDDSPLHF

v_call: TRBV5-6
clone_size: few
j_call: TRBJ1-6
d_call: -
cdr3_nt: TGTGCCAGCAGCCTCAGGGGTAATTCACCCCTCCACTTT
cdr3_aa: CASSLRGNSPLHF

v_call: TRBV5-1
clone_size: few
j_call: TRBJ1-5
d_call: TRBD1
cdr3_nt: TGCGCCAGCAGCCTGGGACAGGGGATCCAGCCCCAGCATTTT
cdr3_aa: CASSLGQGIQPQHF

v_call: TRBV27
clone_size: medium-sized
j_call: TRBJ2-3
d_call: TRBD2
cdr3_nt: TGTGCCAGCAGTCCTACGACTAGCGGGAGAACAGATACGCAGTATTTT
cdr3_aa: CASSPTTSGRTDTQYF

v_call: TRBV30
clone_size: -
j_call: TRBJ1-1
d_call: TRBD1
cdr3_nt: TGTGCCTGGAGTGGGTACGAGAGTGTCAGGGGGCAGGGGGCTTTCTTT
cdr3_aa: CAWSGYESVRGQGAFF

v_call: TRBV6-1
clone_size: -
j_call: TRBJ1-5
d_call: -
cdr3_nt: TGTGCCAGCAGTGAGTACCCCCCCGGGGGGAGCAATCAGCCCCAGCATTTT
cdr3_aa: CASSEYPPGGSNQPQHF

v_call: TRBV25-1
clone_size: -
j_call: TRBJ2-2
d_call: TRBD1
cdr3_nt: TGTGCCAGCAGTGTCCGACAGGGGGACACCGGGGAGCTGTTTTTT
cdr3_aa: CASSVRQGDTGELFF

v_call: TRBV4-2
clone_size: few
j_call: TRBJ1-2
d_call: -
cdr3_nt: TGTGCCAGCAGCCAAGTGGGCCTCTATGGCTACACCTTC
cdr3_aa: CASSQVGLYGYTF

v_call: TRBV6-5
clone_size: -
j_call: TRBJ2-3
d_call: TRBD2
cdr3_nt: TGTGCCAGCAGTAGGGCTAGCGGGACCACAGATACGCAGTATTTT
cdr3_aa: CASSRASGTTDTQYF

v_call: TRBV11-3
clone_size: -
j_call: TRBJ1-5
d_call: -
cdr3_nt: TGTGCCAGCAGCCGCGGGGGGTTTCAGCCCCAGCATTTT
cdr3_aa: CASSRGGFQPQHF

v_call: TRBV5-6
clone_size: -
j_call: TRBJ2-1
d_call: TRBD2
cdr3_nt: TGTGCCAGCAGCCGTAGACTAGCGGGAGGGGGACGATACAATGAGCAGTTCTTC
cdr3_aa: CASSRRLAGGGRYNEQFF

v_call: TRBV5-1
clone_size: few
j_call: TRBJ1-2
d_call: -
cdr3_nt: TGCGCCAGCAGCTACCCTAACAGGGAGCTAAACGGCTACACCTTC
cdr3_aa: CASSYPNRELNGYTF

v_call: TRBV6-5
clone_size: once
j_call: TRBJ2-1
d_call: -
cdr3_nt: TGTGCCAGCAGTTATGGAGGGTTTGAGGGCTACAATGAGCAGTTCTTC
cdr3_aa: CASSYGGFEGYNEQFF

v_call: TRBV11-2
clone_size: -
j_call: TRBJ2-1
d_call: TRBD2
cdr3_nt: TGTGCCAGCAGCAGGACTAGCGGAGCCCCCAAGGTGCAGTTCTTC
cdr3_aa: CASSRTSGAPKVQFF

v_call: TRBV18
clone_size: -
j_call: TRBJ2-7
d_call: -
cdr3_nt: TGTGCCAGCTCACCCGGGACTTCCTACGAGCAGTACTTC
cdr3_aa: CASSPGTSYEQYF

v_call: TRBV5-1
clone_size: -
j_call: TRBJ2-1
d_call: TRBD1
cdr3_nt: TGCGCCAGCAGCCTCGGGACAGGGGCCAATGAGCAGTTCTTC
cdr3_aa: CASSLGTGANEQFF

v_call: TRBV21-1
clone_size: -
j_call: TRBJ2-7
d_call: -
cdr3_nt: TGTGCCAGCAGCAAGGAATTTGCGGACAGAGTACTATCCTACGAGCAGTACTTC
cdr3_aa: CASSKEFADRVLSYEQYF

v_call: TRBV5-1
clone_size: -
j_call: TRBJ1-3
d_call: TRBD1
cdr3_nt: TGCGCCAGCAGCTTGCAAGTATCACAGGGGGCGCCCGGAAACACCATATATTTT
cdr3_aa: CASSLQVSQGAPGNTIYF

v_call: TRBV30
clone_size: -
j_call: TRBJ1-5
d_call: TRBD1
cdr3_nt: TGTGCCTGGAGTGTACAGGGGCAGCCCCAGCATTTT
cdr3_aa: CAWSVQGQPQHF

v_call: TRBV4-3
clone_size: few
j_call: TRBJ1-4
d_call: TRBD1
cdr3_nt: TGCGCCAGCAGCCAGGAGACAGGGATTGAAAAACTGTTTTTT
cdr3_aa: CASSQETGIEKLFF

v_call: TRBV24-1
clone_size: once
j_call: TRBJ1-1
d_call: TRBD1
cdr3_nt: TGTGCCACCAGTGACCGATCGGGACAGGGGACTAGAGCTTTCTTT
cdr3_aa: CATSDRSGQGTRAFF

v_call: TRBV5-1
clone_size: -
j_call: TRBJ2-3
d_call: TRBD2
cdr3_nt: TGCGCCAGCAGCTTGGGACTAGCTGTGACAGATACGCAGTATTTT
cdr3_aa: CASSLGLAVTDTQYF

v_call: TRBV24-1
clone_size: -
j_call: TRBJ1-1
d_call: -
cdr3_nt: TGTGCCACCAGTGACACCAACAGCCACCAGGCTTTCTTT
cdr3_aa: CATSDTNSHQAFF

v_call: TRBV10-2
clone_size: -
j_call: TRBJ2-7
d_call: TRBD1
cdr3_nt: TGCGCCAGCAGTGAGTTAGGGGGACAGGGTAGAAACGAGCAGTACTTC
cdr3_aa: CASSELGGQGRNEQYF

v_call: TRBV4-1
clone_size: -
j_call: TRBJ2-3
d_call: -
cdr3_nt: TGCGCCAGCAGCCAAGTCCTAGTATCAGATACGCAGTATTTT
cdr3_aa: CASSQVLVSDTQYF

v_call: TRBV27
clone_size: -
j_call: TRBJ2-1
d_call: -
cdr3_nt: TGTGCCAGCAGTTTAAAAGCTAGCATCAATGAGCAGTTCTTC
cdr3_aa: CASSLKASINEQFF

v_call: TRBV7-6
clone_size: -
j_call: TRBJ1-1
d_call: TRBD1
cdr3_nt: TGTGCCAGCAGCTCCGAACCCATAACGACAGGGTTGAGGTCGCAAGCTTTCTTT
cdr3_aa: CASSSEPITTGLRSQAFF

v_call: TRBV7-9
clone_size: once
j_call: TRBJ2-1
d_call: -
cdr3_nt: TGTGCCAGCAGCTTAGGTGTGTGGAGCAATGAGCAGTTCTTC
cdr3_aa: CASSLGVWSNEQFF

v_call: TRBV10-1
clone_size: -
j_call: TRBJ1-2
d_call: TRBD1
cdr3_nt: TGCGCCAGCAGTGATGCAGGGACAGGGGGCCAGCTTGTCGAGGGCTACACCTTC
cdr3_aa: CASSDAGTGGQLVEGYTF

v_call: TRBV27
clone_size: -
j_call: TRBJ1-2
d_call: -
cdr3_nt: TGTGCCAGCAGTTCCTTAGTGGGGCATGGCTACACCTTC
cdr3_aa: CASSSLVGHGYTF

v_call: TRBV5-4
clone_size: -
j_call: TRBJ1-2
d_call: TRBD1
cdr3_nt: TGTGCCAGCAGCAAAGGACAGGAGGACTATGGCTACACCTTC
cdr3_aa: CASSKGQEDYGYTF

v_call: TRBV7-7
clone_size: -
j_call: TRBJ1-3
d_call: -
cdr3_nt: TGTGCTAGCAGCTTAGAACGAAGACAGAACTCTGGAAACACCATATATTTT
cdr3_aa: CASSLERRQNSGNTIYF

v_call: TRBV19
clone_size: few
j_call: TRBJ1-3
d_call: -
cdr3_nt: TGTGCCAGTAGTTCGAGCCTCCCGAGGGTTGATGGAAACACCATATATTTT
cdr3_aa: CASSSSLPRVDGNTIYF

v_call: TRBV21-1
clone_size: -
j_call: TRBJ2-2
d_call: -
cdr3_nt: TGTGCCAGCAGCAAAGCAGGCTCCCCGAGGACCGGGGAGCTGTTTTTT
cdr3_aa: CASSKAGSPRTGELFF

v_call: TRBV6-5
clone_size: -
j_call: TRBJ2-1
d_call: -
cdr3_nt: TGTGCCAGCAGTCGACGGTACAGTGAGCAGTTCTTC
cdr3_aa: CASSRRYSEQFF

v_call: TRBV12-3/TRBV12-4
clone_size: -
j_call: TRBJ1-2
d_call: -
cdr3_nt: TGTGCCAGCAGCCCACAGGGAAACTATGGCTACACCTTC
cdr3_aa: CASSPQGNYGYTF

v_call: TRBV6-1
clone_size: -
j_call: TRBJ1-1
d_call: -
cdr3_nt: TGTGCCAGCAGTGAGATCAACAGGGAAGCTTTCTTT
cdr3_aa: CASSEINREAFF

v_call: TRBV13
clone_size: -
j_call: TRBJ2-7
d_call: -
cdr3_nt: TGTGCCAGCAGCATAAACAGGGTAGGGGAGCAGTACTTC
cdr3_aa: CASSINRVGEQYF

v_call: TRBV20-1
clone_size: -
j_call: TRBJ2-7
d_call: TRBD1
cdr3_nt: TGCAGTGCTAGTTCGGGACAGGGTGCCTACGAGCAGTACTTC
cdr3_aa: CSASSGQGAYEQYF

v_call: TRBV6-5
clone_size: -
j_call: TRBJ1-1
d_call: TRBD1
cdr3_nt: TGTGCCAGCACCCTAGACAGGGTAAACACTGAAGCTTTCTTT
cdr3_aa: CASTLDRVNTEAFF

v_call: TRBV5-1
clone_size: -
j_call: TRBJ2-3
d_call: TRBD2
cdr3_nt: TGCGCCAGCAGCGGAGTAGCGGGAGGGCCCTCAGATACGCAGTATTTT
cdr3_aa: CASSGVAGGPSDTQYF

v_call: TRBV18
clone_size: -
j_call: TRBJ1-3
d_call: -
cdr3_nt: TGTGCCAGCTCACCGGGCGGGGGAACTGGAAACACCATATATTTT
cdr3_aa: CASSPGGGTGNTIYF